Shown below are 17 T cell receptor beta chains from a single sample sequenced in a study of blood T cell repertoires in COVID-19. The data were produced by immunoSEQ multiplex PCR, yet TCRdb's version contains in-frame clones alone and is incomplete. The sample shows over 100,000 clones, roughly 82% of them seen only once. Sequencing was performed on peripheral blood. The receptors shown here come from a man aged 55 to 70 with acute or convalescent COVID-19.

V usage is TRBV9 and J usage is TRBJ2-5; 12 bases align to TRBD2. V lost 0 bases and J lost 1; bases outside the gene matches: 10. CDR1 is SGDLS and CDR2 is YYNGEE in the germline V gene. The length of the CDR3 is 19 residues. The CDR3 loop is CASSVGGRGTSGSQETQYF. The CDR3 coding sequence is TGTGCCAGCAGCGTAGGAGGTAGGGGGACTAGCGGGTCCCAAGAGACCCAGTACTTC. The full variable domain, completed using reference TRBV9 and TRBJ2-5, is DSGVTQTPKHLITATGQRVTLRCSPRSGDLSVYWYQQSLDQGLQFLIQYYNGEERAKGNILERFSAQQFPDLHSELNLSSLELGDSALYFCASSVGGRGTSGSQETQYFGPGTRLLVL.

This CDR3 reads CASSLAGVVETQYF. CDR3 nucleotides: TGTGCCAGCAGTTTAGCGGGAGTTGTAGAGACCCAGTACTTC. The chain uses TRBV28 and TRBJ2-5; 7 bases agree with TRBD2. Germline CDR1 and CDR2: MDHEN and SYDVKM. The CDR3 is 14 amino acids. The V gene end was trimmed by 2 bases and the J gene end by 4 bases; junction bases not matched to a gene: 4.

The chain recombines TRBV30 with TRBJ1-5, with 9 bases aligning to TRBD1. Germline CDR1 GTSNPN, CDR2 SVGIG (reference sequence). This CDR3 comprises 16 residues. Trimming cost V 5 bases and J 3 bases; bases outside gene matches: 11. The CDR3 loop reads CAWGLGTGMNNQPQHF. The CDR3 nucleotides read TGTGCCTGGGGCCTGGGGACAGGGATGAACAATCAGCCCCAGCATTTT.

The V and J genes are TRBV21-1 and TRBJ1-2; TRBD1 is taken as the D call from the table, unchecked against the DNA. TRBV21-1 is tagged as a pseudogene. The CDR3 contains 12 residues. The CDR3 loop is CAGGQGGYGYTF. The CDR3 DNA is TGTGCTGGGGGACAGGGGGGCTATGGCTACACCTTC.

The V gene is TRBV19, the J gene TRBJ1-1; 7 nucleotides align to TRBD1. CDR1 is LNHDA, CDR2 SQIVND, per germline (reference sequence). The CDR3 has 15 amino acids. J gave up 1 base and V 4 bases, and 6 bases lay outside the gene matches. CDR3 coding DNA: TGTGCCAGTAGTAGGACAGGTTTGGGGAACACTGAAGCTTTCTTT. Its translation: CASSRTGLGNTEAFF.

This chain links TRBV29-1 with TRBJ1-1; D is unresolved. This CDR3 contains 13 residues. Germline V gives CDR1 SQVTM, CDR2 ANQGSEA. Trimming cost V 7 bases and J 1 base, with 13 bases left between them. CDR3 amino acids: CSGVRNRNTEAFF. In DNA form, the CDR3 reads TGCAGCGGTGTCAGGAACAGGAACACTGAAGCTTTCTTT.

This chain's CDR3 is CASGLVRTPGTQYF. DNA for the CDR3: TGTGCTAGTGGTTTGGTAAGAACACCTGGGACCCAGTACTTC. The chain has TRBV12-5 and TRBJ2-5; D is undetermined. Trimming removed 0 bases from V and 7 bases from J, with 12 bases in between. There are 14 residues in the CDR3. The V gene's germline CDR1 is LGHNT and CDR2 FRNRAP. Complete variable domain (other parts from reference TRBV12-5 and TRBJ2-5): DARVTQTPRHKVTEMGQEVTMRCQPILGHNTVFWYRQTMMQGLELLAYFRNRAPLDDSGMPKDRFSAEMPDATLATLKIQPSEPRDSAVYFCASGLVRTPGTQYFGPGTRLLVL.

The chain combines TRBV3-1 (or the pseudogene TRBV3-2) with TRBJ2-2; 12 bases line up with TRBD2. Germline V gene sequence: CDR1 LGHDT, CDR2 YNNKEL (reference sequence). CDR3 length equals 16 residues. With 3 bases clipped from V and 5 bases from J, the junction kept 4 bases outside the gene matches. The CDR3 reads CASSHQTSGSTGELFF. CDR3 nucleotides: TGTGCCAGCAGCCACCAGACTAGCGGGAGTACCGGGGAGCTGTTTTTT.

Here the CDR3 reads CASSPFGGDHGDTQYF. The CDR3 DNA follows: TGTGCCAGCAGCCCGTTTGGAGGGGATCATGGAGATACGCAGTATTTT. V and J are TRBV9 and TRBJ2-3; tentatively, D is TRBD2 (6 bases). The CDR3 has 16 residues. Germline CDR1 is SGDLS and CDR2 is YYNGEE. V was clipped by 4 bases and J by 5 bases, with 20 bases between them.

V is TRBV19 and J is TRBJ1-2; D not resolved. This CDR3 has 11 amino acids. Germline-derived CDR1 and CDR2 are LNHDA and SQIVND (reference sequence). V lost 9 bases to trimming and J lost 7 bases, with 12 bases between them. Here the CDR3 reads CASRRAGGYTF. CDR3 in DNA: TGTGCCAGCCGCCGGGCGGGTGGCTACACCTTC.

This chain joins TRBV19 and TRBJ1-1, with TRBD1 as a possible D gene (5 bases). V was shortened by 0 bases and J by 0 bases, with 11 bases between the two germline ends. Per the germline V gene, CDR1 is LNHDA and CDR2 is SQIVND (reference sequence). This CDR3 comprises 16 residues. The CDR3 DNA reads as TGTGCCAGTAGTATAGAAAGACAGCTCGTGAACACTGAAGCTTTCTTT. This encodes CASSIERQLVNTEAFF.

The count of this clone is one. This chain links TRBV10-1 with TRBJ1-4, with D tentatively TRBD1 (5 bases). Germline V CDR1 and CDR2: WNHNN, SYGVQD (reference sequence). CDR3 length: 14 amino acids. The germline V and J ends were trimmed by 0 bases and 6 bases, with 8 bases remaining between them. The CDR3 DNA reads TGCGCCAGCAGTGAGTCCAGGGACTATGAAAAACTGTTTTTT. This codes for CASSESRDYEKLFF.

This clone was seen only once. The chain couples TRBV27 to TRBJ1-5; D unresolved. The germline V and J ends were trimmed by 5 bases and 4 bases, with 12 bases remaining between them. The CDR3 consists of 14 residues. Germline loops: CDR1 MNHEY, CDR2 SMNVEV (reference sequence). The CDR3 DNA follows: TGTGCCAGCAGTCGCTGGGCAACGAATCAGCCCCAGCATTTT. Translation gives CASSRWATNQPQHF.

The rearrangement links TRBV19 to TRBJ2-7, with unresolved D. The V gene lost 2 bases and the J gene lost 2 bases, with 10 bases spanning the gap. Germline V gene data show CDR1 as LNHDA and CDR2 as SQIVND (reference sequence). The CDR3 length is 14 residues. In nucleotides, the CDR3 is TGTGCCAGTAGTATAACCGACAAGCCCTACGAGCAGTACTTC. This sequence encodes CASSITDKPYEQYF.

V is TRBV11-3 and J is TRBJ2-3; D call uncertain. V was trimmed by 1 base and J by 0 bases, leaving 8 bases between them. Germline lookup yields CDR1 SGHNT and CDR2 YENEEA. There are 15 residues in the CDR3. This CDR3 is CASSLGFTSTDTQYF. CDR3 coding DNA: TGTGCCAGCAGCTTAGGATTTACTAGCACAGATACGCAGTATTTT.

This rearrangement joins TRBV18 to TRBJ2-2, with a tentative D call TRBD2 (6 bases). CDR3 length: 15 amino acids. In germline, CDR1 is KGHSH, CDR2 LQKENI. V was cut by 3 bases and J by 0 bases, with 8 bases left in between. CDR3 bases: TGTGCCAGCTCACCTAGCGGCGCGAACACCGGGGAGCTGTTTTTT. It translates to CASSPSGANTGELFF.

This rearrangement joins TRBV5-1 to TRBJ2-1, with D possibly matching TRBD1 (5 bases). V was trimmed by 4 bases and J by 7 bases, leaving 15 bases between them. CDR1 is SGHRS and CDR2 is YFSETQ in the germline V gene. The CDR3 sequence is 14 residues long. Here the CDR3 DNA reads TGCGCCAGCAGCCCTAAGGGGTCCTCTAATGAGCAGTTCTTC. This translates into CASSPKGSSNEQFF.